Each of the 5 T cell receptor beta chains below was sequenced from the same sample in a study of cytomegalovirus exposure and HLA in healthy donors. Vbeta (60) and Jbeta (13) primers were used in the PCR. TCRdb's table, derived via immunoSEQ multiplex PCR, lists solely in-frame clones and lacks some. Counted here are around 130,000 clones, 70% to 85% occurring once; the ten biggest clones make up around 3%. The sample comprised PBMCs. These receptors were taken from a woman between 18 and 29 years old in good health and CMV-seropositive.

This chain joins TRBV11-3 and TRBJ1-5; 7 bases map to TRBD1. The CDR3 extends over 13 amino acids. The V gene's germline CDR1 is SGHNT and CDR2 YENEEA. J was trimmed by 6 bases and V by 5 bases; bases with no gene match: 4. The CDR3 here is CASSRTGSQPQHF. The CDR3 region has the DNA TGTGCCAGCAGCCGGACAGGCTCTCAGCCCCAGCATTTT.

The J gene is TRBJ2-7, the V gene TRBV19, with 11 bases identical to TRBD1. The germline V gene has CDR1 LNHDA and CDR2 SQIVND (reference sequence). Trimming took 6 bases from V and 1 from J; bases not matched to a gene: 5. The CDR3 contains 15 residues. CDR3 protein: CASSAGTGGSYEQYF. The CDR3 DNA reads TGTGCCAGTAGCGCCGGGACAGGGGGTTCCTACGAGCAGTACTTC.

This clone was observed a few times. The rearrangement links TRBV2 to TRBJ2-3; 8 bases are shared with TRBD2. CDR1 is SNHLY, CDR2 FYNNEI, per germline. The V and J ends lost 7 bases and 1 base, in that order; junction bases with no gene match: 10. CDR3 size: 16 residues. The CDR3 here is CASTDISGGGTDTQYF. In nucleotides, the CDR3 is TGTGCCAGCACGGACATAAGCGGGGGAGGCACAGATACGCAGTATTTT.

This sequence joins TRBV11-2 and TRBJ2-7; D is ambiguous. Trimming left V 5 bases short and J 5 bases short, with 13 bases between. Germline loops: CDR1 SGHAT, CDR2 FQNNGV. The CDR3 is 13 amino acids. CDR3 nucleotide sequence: TGTGCCAGCAGCCGTCTCGGCCGGGACGAGCAGTACTTC. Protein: CASSRLGRDEQYF.

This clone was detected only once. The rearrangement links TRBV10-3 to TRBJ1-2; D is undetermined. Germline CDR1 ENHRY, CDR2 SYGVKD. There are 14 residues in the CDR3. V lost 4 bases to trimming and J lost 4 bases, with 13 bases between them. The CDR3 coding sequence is TGTGCCATCAGTGCCGACACGGTGACCTATGGCTACACCTTC. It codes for CAISADTVTYGYTF.